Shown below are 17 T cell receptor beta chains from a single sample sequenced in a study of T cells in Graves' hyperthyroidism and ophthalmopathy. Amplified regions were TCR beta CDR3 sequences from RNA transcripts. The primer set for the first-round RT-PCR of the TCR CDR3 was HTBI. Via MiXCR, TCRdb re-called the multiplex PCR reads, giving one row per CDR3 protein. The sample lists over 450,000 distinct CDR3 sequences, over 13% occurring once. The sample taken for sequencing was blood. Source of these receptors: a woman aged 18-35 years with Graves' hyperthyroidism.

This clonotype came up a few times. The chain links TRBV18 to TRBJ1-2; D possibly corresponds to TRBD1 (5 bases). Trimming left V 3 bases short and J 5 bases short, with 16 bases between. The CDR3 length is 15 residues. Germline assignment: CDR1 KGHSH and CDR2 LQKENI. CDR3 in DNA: TGTGCCAGCTCACCGGTCTACAGGCCCGAGTATGGCTACACCTTC. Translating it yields CASSPVYRPEYGYTF.

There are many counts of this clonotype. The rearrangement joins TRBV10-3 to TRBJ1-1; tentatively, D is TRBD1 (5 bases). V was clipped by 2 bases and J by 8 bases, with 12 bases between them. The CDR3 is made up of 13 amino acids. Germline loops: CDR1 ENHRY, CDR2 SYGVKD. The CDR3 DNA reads TGTGCCATCAGTGAGGTGACAGCCTCGGAAGCTTTCTTT. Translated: CAISEVTASEAFF.

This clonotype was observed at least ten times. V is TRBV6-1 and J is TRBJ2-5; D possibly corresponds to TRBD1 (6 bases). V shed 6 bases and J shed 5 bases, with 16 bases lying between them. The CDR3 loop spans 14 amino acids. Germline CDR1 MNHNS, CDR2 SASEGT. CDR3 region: CASRVTGWRETQYF. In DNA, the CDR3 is TGTGCCAGCAGAGTAACAGGGTGGAGGGAGACCCAGTACTTC.

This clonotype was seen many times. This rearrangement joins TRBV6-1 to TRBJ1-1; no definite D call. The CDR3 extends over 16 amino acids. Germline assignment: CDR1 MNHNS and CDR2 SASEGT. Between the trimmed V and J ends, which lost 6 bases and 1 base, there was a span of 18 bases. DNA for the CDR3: TGTGCCAGCAGAAAGTACTCAGAGGCCCCGAACACTGAAGCTTTCTTT. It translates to CASRKYSEAPNTEAFF.

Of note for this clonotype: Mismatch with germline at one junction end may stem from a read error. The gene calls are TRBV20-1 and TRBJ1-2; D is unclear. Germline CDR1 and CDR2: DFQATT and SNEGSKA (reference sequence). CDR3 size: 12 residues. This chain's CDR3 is CSAGDTETGYTF. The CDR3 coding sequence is TGCAGTGCTGGAGATACAGAAACCGGCTACACCTTC.

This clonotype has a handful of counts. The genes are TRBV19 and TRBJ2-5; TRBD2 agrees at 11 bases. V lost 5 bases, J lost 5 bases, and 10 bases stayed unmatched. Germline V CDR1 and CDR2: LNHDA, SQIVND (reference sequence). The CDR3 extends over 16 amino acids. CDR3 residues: CASSRRLAGGSETQYF. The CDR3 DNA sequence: TGTGCCAGTAGTCGGAGGCTAGCGGGAGGTAGTGAGACCCAGTACTTC.

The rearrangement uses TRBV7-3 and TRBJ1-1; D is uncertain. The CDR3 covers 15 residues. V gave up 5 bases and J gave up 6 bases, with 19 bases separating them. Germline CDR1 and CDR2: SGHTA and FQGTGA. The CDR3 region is CASSNIGSGPAEAFF. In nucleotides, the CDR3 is TGTGCCAGCAGCAACATAGGGAGCGGGCCCGCTGAAGCTTTCTTT.

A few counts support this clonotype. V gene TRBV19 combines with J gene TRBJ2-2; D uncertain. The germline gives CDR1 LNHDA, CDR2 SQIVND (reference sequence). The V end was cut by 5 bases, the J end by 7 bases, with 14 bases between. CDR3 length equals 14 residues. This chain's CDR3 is CASSPLLEIGELFF. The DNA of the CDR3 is TGTGCCAGTAGTCCTCTTCTAGAAATCGGGGAGCTGTTTTTT.

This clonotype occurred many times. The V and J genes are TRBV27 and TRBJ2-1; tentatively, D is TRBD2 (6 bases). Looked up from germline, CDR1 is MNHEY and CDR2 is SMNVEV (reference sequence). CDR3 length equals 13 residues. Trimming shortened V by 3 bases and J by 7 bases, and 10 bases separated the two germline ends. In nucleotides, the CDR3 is TGTGCCAGCAGTTTTCCCCTAGCGAATGAGCAGTTCTTC. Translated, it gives CASSFPLANEQFF.

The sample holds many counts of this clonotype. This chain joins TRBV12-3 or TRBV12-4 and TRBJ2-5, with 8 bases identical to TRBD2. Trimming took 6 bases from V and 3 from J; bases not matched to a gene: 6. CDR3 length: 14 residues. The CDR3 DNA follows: TGTGCCAGCAGCCCCGGGACTAGAAAAGAGACCCAGTACTTC. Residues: CASSPGTRKETQYF.

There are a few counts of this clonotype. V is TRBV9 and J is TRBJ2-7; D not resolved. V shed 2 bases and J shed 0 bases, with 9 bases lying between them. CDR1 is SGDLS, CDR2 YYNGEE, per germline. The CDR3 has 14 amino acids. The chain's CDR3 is CASSVGASSYEQYF. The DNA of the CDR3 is TGTGCCAGCAGCGTCGGAGCGAGCTCCTACGAGCAGTACTTC.

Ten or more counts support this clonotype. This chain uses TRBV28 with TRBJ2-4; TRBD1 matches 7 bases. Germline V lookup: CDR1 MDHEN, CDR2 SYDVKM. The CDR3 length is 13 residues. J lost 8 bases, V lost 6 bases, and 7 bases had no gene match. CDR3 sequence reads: CASSPRTGDIQYF. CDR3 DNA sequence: TGTGCCAGCAGCCCGCGGACAGGAGACATTCAGTACTTC.

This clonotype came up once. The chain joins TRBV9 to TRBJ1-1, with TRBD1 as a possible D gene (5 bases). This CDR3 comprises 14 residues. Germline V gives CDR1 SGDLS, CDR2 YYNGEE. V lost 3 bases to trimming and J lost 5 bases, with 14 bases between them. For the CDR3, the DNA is TGTGCCAGCAGCGCAGGGAAGGTAAGAACTGAAGCTTTCTTT. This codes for CASSAGKVRTEAFF.

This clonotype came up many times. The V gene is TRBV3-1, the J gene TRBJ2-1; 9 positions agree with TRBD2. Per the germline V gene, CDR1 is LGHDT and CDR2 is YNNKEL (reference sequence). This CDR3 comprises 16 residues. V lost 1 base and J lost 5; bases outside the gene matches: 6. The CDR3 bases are TGTGCCAGCAGCCAAGTGGCTAGCGGGACTCACAATGAGCAGTTCTTC. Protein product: CASSQVASGTHNEQFF.

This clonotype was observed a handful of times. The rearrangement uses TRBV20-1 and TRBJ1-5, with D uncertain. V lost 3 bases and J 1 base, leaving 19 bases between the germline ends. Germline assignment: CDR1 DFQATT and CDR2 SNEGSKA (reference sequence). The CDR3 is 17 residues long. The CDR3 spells CSASGVFGPESNQPQHF. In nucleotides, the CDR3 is TGCAGTGCTAGTGGGGTCTTCGGTCCGGAGAGCAATCAGCCCCAGCATTTT.

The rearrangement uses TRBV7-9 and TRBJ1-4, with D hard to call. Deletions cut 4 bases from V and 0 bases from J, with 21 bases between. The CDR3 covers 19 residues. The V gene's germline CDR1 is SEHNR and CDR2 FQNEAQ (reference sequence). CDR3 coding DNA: TGTGCCAGCAGCTCCCCTTTCGGCCAGGCTCGTTCAACTAATGAAAAACTGTTTTTT. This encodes CASSSPFGQARSTNEKLFF. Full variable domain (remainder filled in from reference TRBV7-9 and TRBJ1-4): DTGVSQNPRHKITKRGQNVTFRCDPISEHNRLYWYRQTLGQGPEFLTYFQNEAQLEKSRLLSDRFSAERPKGSFSTLEIQRTEQGDSAMYLCASSSPFGQARSTNEKLFFGSGTQLSVL.

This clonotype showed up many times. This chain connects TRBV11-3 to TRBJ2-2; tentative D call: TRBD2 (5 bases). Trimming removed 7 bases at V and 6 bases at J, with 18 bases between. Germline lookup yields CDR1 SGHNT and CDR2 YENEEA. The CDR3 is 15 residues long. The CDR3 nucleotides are TGTGCCAGCACCCCGGGAATAGCGACGGCCGGGGAGCTGTTTTTT. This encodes CASTPGIATAGELFF.